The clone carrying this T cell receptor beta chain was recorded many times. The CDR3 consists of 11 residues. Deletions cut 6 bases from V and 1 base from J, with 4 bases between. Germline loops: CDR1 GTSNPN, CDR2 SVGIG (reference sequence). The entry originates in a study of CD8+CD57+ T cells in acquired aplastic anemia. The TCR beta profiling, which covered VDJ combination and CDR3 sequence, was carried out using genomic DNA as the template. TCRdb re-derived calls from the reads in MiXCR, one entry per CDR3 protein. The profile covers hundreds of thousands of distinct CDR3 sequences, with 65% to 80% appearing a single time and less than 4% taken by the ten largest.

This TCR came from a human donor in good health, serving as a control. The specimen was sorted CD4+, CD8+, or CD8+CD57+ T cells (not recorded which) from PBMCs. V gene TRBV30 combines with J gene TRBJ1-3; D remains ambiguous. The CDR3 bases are TGTGCCTGTCTGTCTGGAAACACCATATATTTT. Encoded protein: CACLSGNTIYF. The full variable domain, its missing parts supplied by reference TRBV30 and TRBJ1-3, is SQTIHQWPATLVQPVGSPLSLECTVEGTSNPNLYWYRQAAGRGLQLLFYSVGIGQISSEVPQNLSASRPQDRQFILSSKKLLLSDSGFYLCACLSGNTIYFGEGSWLTVV.